This T cell receptor (beta chain) emerged from a study of OX40 agonist ivuxolimab in advanced cancers. The study, taken as a whole, reports: Nonresponders included some who also had low normalized T-cell clonal expansion.

Germline V gene sequence: CDR1 ENHRY, CDR2 SYGVKD. This CDR3 has 13 residues. To note about this clone: Its target is not known. An end of the junction does not agree with germline; a read error may underlie this. The sample has other DNA sequences that encode this CDR3 too.

This table comes from immunoSEQ multiplex PCR, and its TCRdb copy is limited to in-frame clones, with some not included. The table lists 50,000 to 65,000 clones, 85% to 90% of them singletons. The chain joins TRBV10-3 to TRBJ1-5; D is unclear. This TCR was recovered from an adult with an advanced solid tumor such as melanoma, head and neck, liver or kidney cancer. Material: CD4+ or CD8+ T cells sorted from blood, obtained in a trial of the OX40 agonist ivuxolimab. The CDR3 DNA sequence: TGCGCCATCAGTGCCGCGTTAGCGCAGCCCCAGCATTTT. Protein product: CAISAALAQPQHF.